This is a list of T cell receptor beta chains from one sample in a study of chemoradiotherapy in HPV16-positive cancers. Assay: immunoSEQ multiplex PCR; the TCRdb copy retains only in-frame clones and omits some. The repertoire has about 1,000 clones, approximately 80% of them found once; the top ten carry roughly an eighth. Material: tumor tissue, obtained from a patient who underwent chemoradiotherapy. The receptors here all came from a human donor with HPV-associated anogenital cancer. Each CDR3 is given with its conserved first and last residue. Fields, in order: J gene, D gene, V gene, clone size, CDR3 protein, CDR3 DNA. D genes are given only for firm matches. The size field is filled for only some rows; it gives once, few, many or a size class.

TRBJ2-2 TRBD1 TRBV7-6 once CASSFGTGSNTGELFF TGTGCCAGCAGCTTCGGGACAGGCTCGAACACCGGGGAGCTGTTTTTT
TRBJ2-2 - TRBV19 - CASSTARDSNTGELFF TGTGCCAGTAGTACGGCGCGGGACAGCAACACCGGGGAGCTGTTTTTT
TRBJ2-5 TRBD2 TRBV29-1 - CSVDPGLAVGETQYF TGCAGCGTAGACCCCGGACTAGCAGTCGGAGAGACCCAGTACTTC
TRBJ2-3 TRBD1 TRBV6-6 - CASSLGDRGTDTQYF TGTGCCAGCAGCCTGGGGGACAGAGGCACAGATACGCAGTATTTT
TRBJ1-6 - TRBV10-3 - CANGGGVGNSPLHF TGTGCCAACGGTGGAGGGGTCGGGAATTCACCCCTCCACTTT
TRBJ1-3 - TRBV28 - CASSLLGAGNTIYF TGTGCCAGCAGTTTATTGGGAGCTGGAAACACCATATATTTT
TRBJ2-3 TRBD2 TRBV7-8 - CASSLAGGADTQYF TGTGCCAGCAGCTTAGCCGGGGGGGCAGATACGCAGTATTTT
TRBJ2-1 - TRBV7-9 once CASSAGFQFFIF TGTGCCAGCAGCGCAGGGTTTCAATTCTTTATCTTC
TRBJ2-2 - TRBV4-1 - CASSQEVTANTGELFF TGCGCCAGCAGCCAAGAGGTGACGGCGAACACCGGGGAGCTGTTTTTT
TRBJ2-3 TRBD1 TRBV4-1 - CASSQGKGQPSTDTQYF TGCGCCAGCAGCCAAGGTAAGGGACAGCCTAGCACAGATACGCAGTATTTT
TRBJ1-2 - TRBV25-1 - CASSEVGRGGYTF TGTGCCAGCAGTGAAGTCGGACGCGGTGGCTACACCTTC
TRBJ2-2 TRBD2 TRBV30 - CAWKRGLAGGSLWSGELFF TGTGCCTGGAAGAGAGGACTAGCGGGGGGATCTTTATGGTCCGGGGAGCTGTTTTTT
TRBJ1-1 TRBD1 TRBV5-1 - CASSYRQGGTEAFF TGCGCCAGCAGTTATCGACAGGGGGGGACTGAAGCTTTCTTT
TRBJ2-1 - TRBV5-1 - CASSLNTGPQFF TGCGCCAGCAGCTTAAATACCGGGCCGCAGTTCTTC
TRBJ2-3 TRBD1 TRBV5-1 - CASKGQGLSTDTQYF TGCGCCAGCAAGGGACAGGGTCTGAGCACAGATACGCAGTATTTT
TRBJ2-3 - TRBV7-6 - CASSRDRKQYF TGTGCCAGCAGCAGGGACCGAAAGCAGTATTTT
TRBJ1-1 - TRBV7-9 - CASRKSDSMNTEAFF TGTGCCAGCAGAAAATCAGACAGCATGAACACTGAAGCTTTCTTT
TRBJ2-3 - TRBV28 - CASSSRDKGTDTQYF TGTGCCAGCAGTTCAAGGGACAAGGGCACAGATACGCAGTATTTT
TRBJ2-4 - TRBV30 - CAWTLANIQYF TGTGCCTGGACGCTAGCAAACATTCAGTACTTC
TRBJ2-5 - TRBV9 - CASSVRGSPQETQYF TGTGCCAGCAGCGTAAGGGGCAGCCCTCAAGAGACCCAGTACTTC
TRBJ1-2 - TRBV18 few CASSDGANYGYTF TGTGCCAGCTCAGACGGGGCTAACTATGGCTACACCTTC
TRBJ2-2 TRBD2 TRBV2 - CASSDPGGYTGELFF TGTGCCAGCAGTGATCCGGGGGGATACACCGGGGAGCTGTTTTTT
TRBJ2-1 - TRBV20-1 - CSAIDGEQFF TGCAGTGCTATAGACGGTGAGCAGTTCTTC
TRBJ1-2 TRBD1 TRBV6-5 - CASSPTGEGYTF TGTGCCAGCAGCCCCACAGGGGAAGGCTACACCTTC
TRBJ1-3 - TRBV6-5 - CASSQSRDGLAIYF TGTGCCAGCAGTCAGTCCCGGGACGGGTTGGCCATATATTTT
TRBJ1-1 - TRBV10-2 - CASSEAAPESEAFF TGCGCCAGCAGTGAAGCAGCCCCGGAGTCTGAAGCTTTCTTT
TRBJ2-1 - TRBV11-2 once CASSFSWGTGYNEQFF TGTGCCAGCAGCTTTTCCTGGGGTACAGGTTACAATGAGCAGTTCTTC
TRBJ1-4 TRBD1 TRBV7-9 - CASSFGGTVEKLFF TGTGCCAGCAGCTTCGGGGGGACAGTTGAAAAACTGTTTTTT
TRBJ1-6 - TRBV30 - CAWSGRDTYNSPLHF TGTGCCTGGAGTGGCCGGGACACATATAATTCACCCCTCCACTTT
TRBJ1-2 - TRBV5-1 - CASSPSEVYGYTF TGCGCCAGCAGCCCCTCAGAGGTCTATGGCTACACCTTC
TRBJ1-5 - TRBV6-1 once CASSAGLVGGNQPQHF TGTGCCAGCAGTGCCGGACTTGTGGGTGGCAATCAGCCCCAGCATTTT
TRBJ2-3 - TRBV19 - CASSIGPYGTDTQYF TGTGCCAGTAGTATAGGACCTTATGGCACAGATACGCAGTATTTT
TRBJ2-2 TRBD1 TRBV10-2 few CASSEGQGATGELFF TGCGCCAGCAGTGAGGGACAGGGGGCAACCGGGGAGCTGTTTTTT
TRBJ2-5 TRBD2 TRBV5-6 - CASSLVAGGRETQYF TGTGCCAGCAGCCTGGTAGCGGGGGGGAGAGAGACCCAGTACTTC
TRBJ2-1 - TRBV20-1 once CSASIGTGWIF TGCAGTGCTAGTATCGGGACTGGCTGGATCTTC